Sequencing of this T cell receptor (beta chain) was carried out in a study of blood T cell repertoires in COVID-19. Study information: Specimens from acute and convalescent COVID-19 originated in the United States, Italy and Spain.

In the authors' methods: Estimated nucleated cell counts came from reference gene primer amplification. Libraries were prepared by immunoSEQ multiplex PCR; TCRdb keeps only in-frame clonotypes and omits some of them. Clone size and V and J calls were adopted from that table, with D and trimming inferred from the DNA. This table holds about 120,000 clones, roughly nine tenths found once. The V and J ends lost 8 bases and 8 bases, in that order; junction bases with no gene match: 11. Germline assignment: CDR1 MNHEY and CDR2 SVGAGI. The CDR3 is 15 amino acids. This clonotype was sampled from a man in his 70s with active or convalescent COVID-19. The sequenced sample consisted of peripheral blood. The J gene is TRBJ1-4, the V gene TRBV6-5; 10 bases fit TRBD1. The CDR3 coding sequence is TGTGCCAGCTCCCCCCTCGGGACAGGGGTGGAAAAACTGTTTTTT. Translated, it gives CASSPLGTGVEKLFF.